The clone carrying this T cell receptor beta chain was observed a single time. Antigen specificity is unknown. One entry per CDR3 protein, called by TCRdb with MiXCR from the RT-PCR reads. The data show around 530,000 distinct CDR3 sequences, over 9.5% seen once. The germline V gene encodes CDR1 SGHNT and CDR2 YYREEE (reference sequence). The ends were cut back, 3 bases at V and 0 bases at J, with 15 bases in the middle. This CDR3 has 16 residues. The source of the sample is a study of response to subunit inactivated influenza vaccine. General study findings and limits: The authors put forward the suggestion that each seasonal influenza vaccination may bring in only a limited number of new T cells.

The chain uses TRBV5-4 and TRBJ1-1; D might be TRBD1 (5 bases). This clonotype was sampled from a man aged 50-59 years who received an inactivated influenza vaccine. The material was PBMCs from blood, obtained on the day of vaccination. The CDR3 is CASSYGSQGMNTEAFF. The CDR3 DNA is TGTGCCAGCAGCTATGGGAGTCAGGGTATGAACACTGAAGCTTTCTTT. The whole variable domain, remainder taken from reference TRBV5-4 and TRBJ1-1, is ETGVTQSPTHLIKTRGQQVTLRCSSQSGHNTVSWYQQALGQGPQFIFQYYREEENGRGNFPPRFSGLQFPNYSSELNVNALELDDSALYLCASSYGSQGMNTEAFFGQGTRLTVV.